This TCR beta chain was observed in a study of identical twins. Study outcomes and limitations: For cord blood, abundant beta clonotypes had fewer insertions, unlike memory repertoires, which showed none. Excess sharing by twins proved weaker in beta out-of-frame sequences.

Only healthy Caucasians were enrolled as donors. TCRdb analysed the 5' RACE reads with MiXCR anew, one entry per CDR3 protein. The sample holds a few hundred thousand distinct CDR3 sequences, about 18% seen once. For this clonotype: Its antigen is not known.

With 8 bases clipped from V and 6 bases from J, the junction kept 8 bases outside the gene matches. The CDR3 contains 13 residues. Germline CDR1 and CDR2: MNHEY and SVGEGT. The sequencing input was naive T cells sorted from blood. The source of this sequence is a man aged 45-65 years in good health. This chain links TRBV6-2 or TRBV6-3 with TRBJ2-7, with 9 bases matching TRBD1. CDR3 coding DNA: TGTGCCAGCCGTCCCTCGGACAGGGGCGAGCAGTACTTC. This translates into CASRPSDRGEQYF.